This TCR beta chain was sequenced in a study of tumor-infiltrating lymphocytes in primary liver carcinoma. Study conclusions and caveats: Among the pair types, tumor region pairs showed more overlap than tumor-adjacent and tumor-blood pairs.

A constant-region primer primed TCR beta cDNA synthesis from about 0.55 ug of total RNA. Employing slightly modified ARM-PCR, three nested multiplex PCR rounds were run, and these gave rise to the TCR beta libraries. The opening two PCR rounds, roughly 11 cycles each, paired TRBV1-TRBV30 forward primers with a C-beta reverse primer. TCRdb passed the multiplex PCR reads through MiXCR, listing each CDR3 protein once. The repertoire holds about 200,000 distinct CDR3 sequences, with 65% as singletons. Unsorted whole blood yielded the blood RNA, and germline DNA was also extracted. This clonotype was detected a few times. As yet, its antigen is unknown. The V end lost 1 base, the J end lost 1 base, and 6 bases lay between the germline ends. The V gene's germline CDR1 is SGHDT and CDR2 YYEEEE. This CDR3 has 14 amino acids.

The specimen was peripheral blood. This receptor was obtained from a woman aged 55-75 years with primary liver carcinoma and hepatitis B virus infection. The V gene is TRBV5-6, the J gene TRBJ1-3; no clear D. The DNA for the CDR3 is TGTGCCAGCAGCTTGACGGGATCTGGAAACACCATATATTTT. Translated: CASSLTGSGNTIYF.